The 16 T cell receptor beta chains below all came from one sample that was sequenced in a study of T cell responses to AZD1222 COVID-19 vaccine. The repertoire was sequenced with immunoSEQ multiplex PCR; TCRdb's copy has only in-frame clones and lacks some. The sample has about 140,000 clones; 80% to 95% are singletons. The input for sequencing was peripheral blood, taken 28 days after the second AZD1222 dose. These receptors were obtained from an adult who received the AZD1222 COVID-19 vaccine.

This chain links TRBV6-5 with TRBJ1-6; D may be TRBD1 (5 bases). Trimming took off 10 bases at V and 1 base at J, with 8 bases between the two ends. The germline gives CDR1 MNHEY, CDR2 SVGAGI. This CDR3 comprises 13 residues. The CDR3 sequence: CATRGSYNSPLHF. In DNA form, the CDR3 reads TGTGCCACCCGGGGGTCCTATAATTCACCCCTCCACTTT.

This clone is a singleton in its sample. The chain carries TRBV5-1 and TRBJ2-3; 10 bases are shared with TRBD2. In germline, CDR1 is SGHRS, CDR2 YFSETQ. V shed 4 bases and J 4 bases; nucleotides not matched to a gene: 9. The length of the CDR3 is 16 residues. The CDR3 DNA reads as TGCGCCAGCAGCCCCTGGGTAGCGGGAGGCCCAGATACGCAGTATTTT. Amino acid sequence: CASSPWVAGGPDTQYF. Filled out from reference TRBV5-1 and TRBJ2-3, the complete variable domain reads KAGVTQTPRYLIKTRGQQVTLSCSPISGHRSVSWYQQTPGQGLQFLFEYFSETQRNKGNFPGRFSGRQFSNSRSEMNVSTLELGDSALYLCASSPWVAGGPDTQYFGPGTRLTVL.

The chain joins TRBV19 to TRBJ2-7; 7 bases align to TRBD1. The CDR3 loop spans 15 amino acids. J was trimmed by 5 bases and V by 3 bases; bases with no gene match: 10. CDR1 is LNHDA, CDR2 SQIVND, per germline (reference sequence). The CDR3 DNA reads TGTGCCAGTAGTATTGCGAACAGGGGCGTCGACGAGCAGTACTTC. Translated: CASSIANRGVDEQYF.

The genes are TRBV5-1 and TRBJ1-3, with 7 bases identical to TRBD1. The germline CDR1 and CDR2 sequences are SGHRS and YFSETQ. The CDR3 loop spans 15 amino acids. Trimming took 3 bases from V and 2 from J; bases not matched to a gene: 5. For the CDR3, the DNA is TGCGCCAGCAGCTCCAACAGGGGAACTGGAAACACCATATATTTT. It is translated as CASSSNRGTGNTIYF.

This chain links TRBV15 with TRBJ2-7; 9 nucleotides line up with TRBD1. CDR1 is LNHNV, CDR2 YYDKDF, per germline (reference sequence). V was clipped by 1 base and J by 2 bases; unmatched bases: 0. This CDR3 comprises 14 residues. The CDR3 is CATSRGDRAYEQYF. The CDR3 DNA reads TGTGCCACCAGCAGAGGGGACAGGGCCTACGAGCAGTACTTC.

The rearrangement uses TRBV23-1 and TRBJ2-1; D might be TRBD1 or TRBD2, each matching 6 bases. TRBV23-1 carries the ORF label, with uncertain function. The CDR3 has 15 residues. V was clipped by 6 bases and J by 5 bases, with 17 bases between them. The CDR3 here is CASSRGPREHNEQFF. The CDR3 bases are TGCGCCAGCAGCCGGGGGCCTCGTGAGCACAATGAGCAGTTCTTC.

Comment on this clone: The junction differs from germline at one of its ends, possibly a read error. The V gene is TRBV6-2 or TRBV6-3, the J gene TRBJ2-3; D perhaps matches TRBD2 (5 bases). The CDR3 covers 12 residues. Looked up from germline, CDR1 is MNHEY and CDR2 is SVGEGT. CDR3 coding DNA: TGTGCCAGCAGTAGTAGCAGGCTAGCTGAGTCGTTT. As protein: CASSSSRLAESF.

The rearrangement uses TRBV6-1 and TRBJ1-1; no clear D. The germline V gene has CDR1 MNHNS and CDR2 SASEGT. V was clipped by 1 base and J by 10 bases, with 7 bases between them. The CDR3 length is 11 residues. The CDR3 reads CASSEVPGAFF. CDR3 coding DNA: TGTGCCAGCAGTGAAGTTCCGGGAGCTTTCTTT.

The chain combines TRBV20-1 with TRBJ2-7, with TRBD2 as a possible D gene (5 bases). This CDR3 contains 11 residues. V dropped 5 bases and J dropped 3 bases, with 8 bases sitting between them. In germline, CDR1 is DFQATT, CDR2 SNEGSKA (reference sequence). The CDR3 DNA sequence: TGCAGTGCTCTGGACTTCTACGAGCAGTACTTC. It encodes CSALDFYEQYF.

V usage is TRBV28 and J usage is TRBJ1-1; weak D call: TRBD1 (5 bases). This CDR3 contains 15 residues. Germline values: CDR1 MDHEN, CDR2 SYDVKM. V lost 2 bases and J 5 bases, leaving 15 bases between the germline ends. The CDR3 DNA reads as TGTGCCAGCAGTTTACCGTCGCAGGGAAGTACTGAAGCTTTCTTT. This translates into CASSLPSQGSTEAFF.

The genes are TRBV14 and TRBJ2-1; 11 nucleotides match TRBD2. This CDR3 spans 17 amino acids. J lost 7 bases, V lost 1 base, and 9 bases had no gene match. Germline CDR1 reads SGHDN; CDR2 reads FVKESK. Here the CDR3 reads CASSQVKASGRRNEQFF. CDR3 coding DNA: TGTGCCAGCAGCCAAGTAAAGGCTAGCGGGAGGCGAAATGAGCAGTTCTTC.

The rearrangement uses TRBV7-9 and TRBJ1-2; the D gene is possibly TRBD1 (5 bases). With 2 bases removed from V and 0 bases from J, the gap between germline ends came to 10 bases. Germline CDR1 SEHNR, CDR2 FQNEAQ (reference sequence). The CDR3 has 15 residues. The CDR3 DNA reads TGTGCCAGCAGCTTAAAGGGGCATTCTAACTATGGCTACACCTTC. Protein: CASSLKGHSNYGYTF.

A few counts support this clone. The gene calls are TRBV7-2 and TRBJ1-1; 7 bases line up with TRBD1. This CDR3 has 14 amino acids. The germline CDR1 and CDR2 sequences are SGHTA and FQGNSA. The V segment lost 5 bases and the J segment 4 bases; nucleotides outside the gene matches: 7. The CDR3 loop is CASSPDRAFTEAFF. The CDR3 bases are TGTGCCAGCAGCCCTGACAGGGCGTTCACTGAAGCTTTCTTT.

In DNA form, the CDR3 reads TGTGCCAGCAGCTTGGACAGTAATGAAAAACTGTTTTTT. This sequence encodes CASSLDSNEKLFF. The V call is TRBV5-6, the J call TRBJ1-4; D gene uncertain. Trimming removed 0 bases at V and 4 bases at J, with 4 bases between. This CDR3 has 13 residues. Germline lookup yields CDR1 SGHDT and CDR2 YYEEEE. The full variable domain, rest sourced from reference TRBV5-6 and TRBJ1-4, is DAGVTQSPTHLIKTRGQQVTLRCSPKSGHDTVSWYQQALGQGPQFIFQYYEEEERQRGNFPDRFSGHQFPNYSSELNVNALLLGDSALYLCASSLDSNEKLFFGSGTQLSVL.

This chain connects TRBV27 to TRBJ2-5, with TRBD2 matching over 10 bases. This CDR3 spans 15 amino acids. After removal of 1 base from V and 6 bases from J, the junction contained 5 bases not matched to a gene. The germline CDR1 and CDR2 sequences are MNHEY and SMNVEV (reference sequence). The CDR3 is CASSLYLAGVKTQYF. The CDR3 bases are TGTGCCAGCAGTTTATATCTAGCGGGAGTCAAGACCCAGTACTTC.

The chain's CDR3 is CASDLWGNRGRPDNSPLHF. The CDR3 bases are TGTGCCAGCGATCTCTGGGGCAACAGGGGACGCCCCGATAATTCACCCCTCCACTTT. The V and J genes are TRBV27 and TRBJ1-6; 7 bases align to TRBD1. The CDR3 runs 19 residues. With 8 bases clipped from V and 5 bases from J, the junction kept 21 bases outside the gene matches. Germline V lookup: CDR1 MNHEY, CDR2 SMNVEV (reference sequence).